A selection of T cell receptor beta chains follows, all from one sample in a study of T-cell memory formation after mild COVID-19. Each CDR3 protein gets one entry after TCRdb re-called the 5' RACE reads with MiXCR. This sample has 84,000 or so distinct CDR3 sequences, with approximately 14% found just once. The sample was PBMCs or a T cell subset sorted from them (not recorded which). These receptors were obtained from an adult woman who had mild COVID-19 (a few samples of this study predate the infection). Cell type and time point are not known. The CDR3 runs from the conserved cysteine through the conserved F or W. D genes are given only for firm matches. Clone sizes are given selectively: once, few, many, or a class where the clone is expanded.

v_gene	d_gene	j_gene	abundance	CDR3nt	CDR3aa
TRBV11-3	TRBD1	TRBJ1-1	-	TGTGCCAGCAGCCCACAGACCGGGACAGGGACCACTGAAGCTTTCTTT	CASSPQTGTGTTEAFF
TRBV7-9	TRBD1	TRBJ1-5	few	TGTGCCAGCAGCTCTGCCCCCCCCGGGACAGGTTTTAATCAGCCCCAGCATTTT	CASSSAPPGTGFNQPQHF
TRBV7-9	TRBD1	TRBJ1-2	-	TGTGCCAGCACTGGGACAGGGTGGTATGGCTACACCTTC	CASTGTGWYGYTF
TRBV4-1	-	TRBJ2-5	-	TGCGCCAGCAGCCAAGATCGGGAGACCCAGTACTTC	CASSQDRETQYF
TRBV7-2	TRBD2	TRBJ2-3	few	TGTGCCAGCAGTTCTAGCGGGAGCGCAGATACGCAGTATTTT	CASSSSGSADTQYF
TRBV9	-	TRBJ2-3	few	TGTGCCAGCAGCGTAGCCACTTCGGATACGCAGTATTTT	CASSVATSDTQYF
TRBV9	-	TRBJ1-2	-	TGTGCCAGCAGCGTGGGATCTACTAACTATGGCTACACCTTC	CASSVGSTNYGYTF
TRBV6-1	-	TRBJ2-5	-	TGTGCCAGCAGTGGATCCGGGACCCCATTGGGGAGGGGGGGAGAAGAGACCCAGTACTTC	CASSGSGTPLGRGGEETQYF
TRBV10-3	TRBD1	TRBJ1-2	few	TGTGCCATCAGTGGCGGACAGGGAAGTCACTATGGCTACACCTTC	CAISGGQGSHYGYTF
TRBV7-2	-	TRBJ2-1	few	TGTGCCAGCAGCGACTACACTAGATCCTACAATGAGCAGTTCTTC	CASSDYTRSYNEQFF
TRBV7-2	-	TRBJ1-1	few	TGTGCCAGCAGCCCGCCGTTAACAGATGAAGCTTTCTTT	CASSPPLTDEAFF
TRBV27	-	TRBJ2-3	-	TGTGCCAGCAGTCCAAGAGGCGGAGGCACAGATACGCAGTATTTT	CASSPRGGGTDTQYF
TRBV5-6	TRBD1	TRBJ2-7	many	TGTGCCAGCAGCGCAGGGGACAGGGGGCCACATTACGAGCAGTACTTC	CASSAGDRGPHYEQYF
TRBV6-5	TRBD2	TRBJ2-3	few	TGTGCCAGCCATCCCAGAGCGGGACTAAGCACAGATACGCAGTATTTT	CASHPRAGLSTDTQYF
TRBV7-9	-	TRBJ1-2	few	TGTGCCAGCAGCGGCGATACAGGGTTTAATGGCTACACCTTC	CASSGDTGFNGYTF
TRBV6-5	TRBD2	TRBJ2-7	many	TGTGCCAGCAGTTACTCGGGGCTAGCGGGGGCCTACGAGCAGTACTTC	CASSYSGLAGAYEQYF
TRBV9	-	TRBJ2-7	few	TGTGCCAGCAGCGTAGGGGTGGGCGAGCAGTACTTC	CASSVGVGEQYF
TRBV29-1	-	TRBJ2-7	few	TGCAGCGTTAACGCGGGCTACGAGCAGTACTTC	CSVNAGYEQYF
TRBV7-3	-	TRBJ2-2	few	TGTGCCAGCAGCTCCGACAGGCAAAGGAACACCGGGGAGCTGTTTTTT	CASSSDRQRNTGELFF
TRBV5-1	-	TRBJ2-2	-	TGCGCCAGCAGCCTAGGAAACAGGGAAAACACCGGGGAGCTGTTTTTT	CASSLGNRENTGELFF
TRBV5-1	-	TRBJ1-1	-	TGCGCCAGCAGCTTGCTGGACAGTATTTCCACTGAAGCTTTCTTT	CASSLLDSISTEAFF
TRBV12-3/TRBV12-4	-	TRBJ1-2	-	TGTGCCAGCAGTGGGACGGACAGTTCATTCCAGGGTAACTATGGCTACACCTTC	CASSGTDSSFQGNYGYTF
TRBV19	TRBD2	TRBJ2-3	few	TGTGCCAGTAGTATTTTTAGCGGGAATCAGGGATTAGATACGCAGTATTTT	CASSIFSGNQGLDTQYF
TRBV7-6	-	TRBJ2-3	-	TGTGCCAGCAGCTCCCTCCATACGCAGTATTTT	CASSSLHTQYF
TRBV10-2	TRBD2	TRBJ2-1	-	TGCGCCAGCCAGACTAGCGGTAACAATGAGCAGTTCTTC	CASQTSGNNEQFF
TRBV27	-	TRBJ2-7	few	TGTGCCAGCAGTTTATCAGGGGGGCTATGGAGGAACGAGCAGTACTTC	CASSLSGGLWRNEQYF
TRBV7-8	-	TRBJ2-7	many	TGTGCCAGCAGCCAAGCGGGACACTTCTACGAGCAGTACTTC	CASSQAGHFYEQYF
TRBV7-6	-	TRBJ1-6	-	TGTGCCAGCAGCTTCGCCACAGGGAGACCCCTCCACTTT	CASSFATGRPLHF
TRBV7-9	TRBD2	TRBJ2-7	-	TGTGCCAGCAGCCCGGGACTAGCGGACTCCTACGAGCAGTACTTC	CASSPGLADSYEQYF
TRBV14	-	TRBJ2-2	few	TGTGCCAGCAGCCAAGATTGGCACCTCCCGGTCACCGGGGAGCTGTTTTTT	CASSQDWHLPVTGELFF
TRBV4-3	TRBD2	TRBJ2-3	-	TGCGCCAGCAGCCAGGTGCGAGCGGGAGGAACAGATACGCAGTATTTT	CASSQVRAGGTDTQYF
TRBV7-3	-	TRBJ2-7	few	TGTGCCAGCAGCTTCGGCAGGACCTACGAGCAGTACTTC	CASSFGRTYEQYF
TRBV7-9	-	TRBJ2-7	-	TGTGCCAGCAGCTTAGTAATCTCCTACGAGCAGTACTTC	CASSLVISYEQYF
TRBV12-3/TRBV12-4	-	TRBJ1-1	-	TGTGCCAGCAGTTTAGGACTCAGTGAAGCTTTCTTT	CASSLGLSEAFF
TRBV20-1	-	TRBJ1-2	few	TGCAGTGCTAGAGAGGAGCTGGGGCGAAGAGGCTACACCTTC	CSAREELGRRGYTF
TRBV9	-	TRBJ2-7	-	TGTGCCAGCAGCGTAGCGGCTAGCGAGGCGTGGGAGCAGTACTTC	CASSVAASEAWEQYF
TRBV4-1	TRBD1	TRBJ1-1	-	TGCGCCAGCAGCCAAGCCCCAGGGGGCTCGGATGAAGCTTTCTTT	CASSQAPGGSDEAFF
TRBV13	TRBD2	TRBJ2-5	few	TGTGCCAGCAGCTCCTTCGCGACTAGCGGGAGCGCAGAGACCCAGTACTTC	CASSSFATSGSAETQYF
TRBV4-2	-	TRBJ1-1	-	TGTGCCAGCAGCCAAGATTTAGGGTGGGAAAGCACTGAAGCTTTCTTT	CASSQDLGWESTEAFF
TRBV4-1	TRBD1	TRBJ2-7	few	TGCGCCAGCAGCCAGGGTGGACAGGGGGACTACGAGCAGTACTTC	CASSQGGQGDYEQYF
TRBV7-6	-	TRBJ1-5	-	TGTGCCAGCAGCTCGTGGGATCAGCCCCAGCATTTT	CASSSWDQPQHF
TRBV27	-	TRBJ2-1	-	TGTGCCAGCAGTCGAGGTAGCACGATCAATGAGCAGTTCTTC	CASSRGSTINEQFF
TRBV6-5	TRBD2	TRBJ2-5	-	TGTGCCAGCAGTTACGGGAGGGGCCAAGAGACCCAGTACTTC	CASSYGRGQETQYF
TRBV14	TRBD2	TRBJ2-7	-	TGTGCCAGCAGTCGGACTAGCGGACCTTCCTACGAGCAGTACTTC	CASSRTSGPSYEQYF
TRBV5-8	-	TRBJ1-5	-	TGTGCCAGCAGCCGGGGCTATAGCAATCAGCCCCAGCATTTT	CASSRGYSNQPQHF
TRBV7-9	-	TRBJ1-2	few	TGTGCCAGCAGCTTCAAGGACAGCTCTAACTATGGCTACACCTTC	CASSFKDSSNYGYTF
TRBV5-1	TRBD2	TRBJ2-2	-	TGCGCCAGCAGCTCCGGACTAGCGGGAGACGTCGGGGAGCTGTTTTTT	CASSSGLAGDVGELFF
TRBV4-1	-	TRBJ2-7	few	TGCGCCAGCAGCCAAGTCGTTAACACACGAACCTACGAGCAGTACTTC	CASSQVVNTRTYEQYF
TRBV7-7	-	TRBJ2-7	-	TGTGCCAGCAGCCACGGGGACACCTACGAGCAGTACTTC	CASSHGDTYEQYF
TRBV6-1	-	TRBJ1-5	few	TGTGCCAGCAGTGAAGGGACCGGGGAAAAGCCCCAGCATTTT	CASSEGTGEKPQHF
TRBV6-2/TRBV6-3	-	TRBJ2-7	-	TGTGCCAGCAGTTATTCTCGACAGATCTCCTACGAGCAGTACTTC	CASSYSRQISYEQYF
TRBV5-1	-	TRBJ2-3	few	TGCGCCAGCAGCTTTCATCCCGCCACAGATACGCAGTATTTT	CASSFHPATDTQYF
TRBV24-1	TRBD2	TRBJ2-2	few	TGTGCCACCAGTGAGCCGTCGGCGGGGGGAAACACCGGGGAGCTGTTTTTT	CATSEPSAGGNTGELFF
TRBV7-9	-	TRBJ1-4	few	TGTGCCAGCAGCTTAGGCCCCGCGACTGCCCTCTGGAGAAATGAAAAACTGTTTTTT	CASSLGPATALWRNEKLFF
TRBV27	-	TRBJ2-3	-	TGTGCCAGCAGCCGGACTCTTCTAGATACGCAGTATTTT	CASSRTLLDTQYF